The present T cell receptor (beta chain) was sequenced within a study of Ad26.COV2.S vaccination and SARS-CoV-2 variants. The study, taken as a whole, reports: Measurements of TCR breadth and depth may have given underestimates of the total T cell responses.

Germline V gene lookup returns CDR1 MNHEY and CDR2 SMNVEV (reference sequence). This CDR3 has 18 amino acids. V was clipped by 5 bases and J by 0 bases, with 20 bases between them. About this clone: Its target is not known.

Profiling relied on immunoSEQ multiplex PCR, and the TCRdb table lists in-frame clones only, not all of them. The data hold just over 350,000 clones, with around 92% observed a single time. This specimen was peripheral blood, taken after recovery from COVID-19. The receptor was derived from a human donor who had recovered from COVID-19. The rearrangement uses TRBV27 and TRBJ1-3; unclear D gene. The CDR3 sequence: CASSITGSGRYSGNTIYF. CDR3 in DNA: TGTGCCAGCAGTATAACCGGCTCAGGACGGTACTCTGGAAACACCATATATTTT.